One and the same sample provided the 22 T cell receptor beta chains below, sequenced in a study of cytomegalovirus exposure and HLA in healthy donors (dated by TCRdb to the late 2010s). Receptor amplification or capture employed the immunoSEQ multiplex PCR assay. For the multiplex PCR, a mixture combining 60 forward primers for TCR Vbeta segments and 13 reverse primers for TCR Jbeta segments was used. This is the immuneACCESS table as TCRdb keeps it, with only in-frame sequences that have V and J called. A part of the clones is gone; compared with another copy, unresolved V genes explain less than half, and the rest is unexplained. The sample table lists roughly 90,000 clones, 90% of them with a count of one. The ten top clones hold 2.3% of the sample. Sequenced material: PBMCs. The receptors were gathered from a young man in good health and CMV-seronegative.

This clone was picked up a small number of times. The chain carries TRBV5-4 and TRBJ2-5, with TRBD2 identical over 9 bases. V shed 0 bases and J 5 bases; nucleotides not matched to a gene: 8. Germline V gives CDR1 SGHNT, CDR2 YYREEE (reference sequence). This CDR3 has 16 residues. DNA of the CDR3: TGTGCCAGCAGCTTGGTGGTGCGGGAGGGCCGGGAGACCCAGTACTTC. It codes for CASSLVVREGRETQYF.

The V gene is TRBV6-1, the J gene TRBJ2-2; 7 positions match TRBD1. The CDR3 spans 15 residues. The germline gives CDR1 MNHNS, CDR2 SASEGT. V lost 2 bases, J lost 7 bases, and 7 bases stayed unmatched. The CDR3 nucleotides are TGTGCCAGCAGTGAATGGACCACAGGGGTCGGGGAGCTGTTTTTT. Translated: CASSEWTTGVGELFF.

V gene TRBV5-8 combines with J gene TRBJ1-4; no clear D gene. The CDR3 length is 16 residues. Germline loops: CDR1 SGHTS, CDR2 YDEGEE. V lost 5 bases to trimming and J lost 8 bases, with 22 bases between them. The CDR3 reads CASRPRERSPVEKLFF. Written as DNA, the CDR3 is TGTGCCAGCAGACCCCGGGAAAGGTCCCCTGTCGAAAAACTGTTTTTT.

CDR3 DNA sequence: TGTGCCAGCAGTTTGTCCGCGGTAGCGGGGTACGAGCAGTACTTC. Translating it yields CASSLSAVAGYEQYF. The chain recombines TRBV28 with TRBJ2-7; 8 bases are a match to TRBD2. This CDR3 is 15 amino acids long. V was clipped by 3 bases and J by 4 bases; unmatched bases: 8. Germline V gene lookup returns CDR1 MDHEN and CDR2 SYDVKM.

This rearrangement joins TRBV6-1 to TRBJ2-1; TRBD2 is a possible D gene (5 bases). The CDR3 spans 13 residues. With 7 bases removed from V and 6 bases from J, the gap between germline ends came to 13 bases. Germline values: CDR1 MNHNS, CDR2 SASEGT. For the CDR3, the DNA is TGTGCCAGCATTGCGGGTTTTCGCAATGAGCAGTTCTTC. Its translation is CASIAGFRNEQFF.

The gene calls are TRBV5-4 and TRBJ1-1; 9 positions agree with TRBD1. Germline CDR1 is SGHNT and CDR2 is YYREEE (reference sequence). This CDR3 region has 14 residues. Losses at the gene ends were 3 bases for V and 5 bases for J; bases not matched to a gene: 5. DNA of the CDR3: TGTGCCAGCAGCTGGGACAGGGACCGAACTGAAGCTTTCTTT. Protein: CASSWDRDRTEAFF.

The rearrangement joins TRBV4-3 to TRBJ2-7; 7 bases match TRBD1. V dropped 0 bases and J dropped 0; count of bases not matched to a gene: 5. The CDR3 consists of 16 residues. Germline CDR1 and CDR2: LGHNA and YSLEER. This chain's CDR3 is CASSQEARGSSYEQYF. The DNA of the CDR3 is TGCGCCAGCAGCCAAGAAGCCAGGGGGAGCTCCTACGAGCAGTACTTC.

This chain connects TRBV4-2 to TRBJ1-3; a possible D gene is TRBD1 (6 bases). Deletions cut 0 bases from V and 4 bases from J, with 10 bases between. This CDR3 spans 15 amino acids. Germline lookup yields CDR1 LGHNA and CDR2 YNFKEQ. CDR3 loop: CASSQDRGSGNTIYF. In DNA form, the CDR3 reads TGTGCCAGCAGCCAAGACAGGGGTTCAGGAAACACCATATATTTT.

The chain uses TRBV6-5 and TRBJ2-7; possibly TRBD1 for D (6 bases). The CDR3 is made up of 12 amino acids. From germline, CDR1 is MNHEY and CDR2 SVGAGI. Trimming took 5 bases from V and 3 from J, leaving 8 bases between them. The CDR3 region is CASSHRDYEQYF. The CDR3 bases are TGTGCCAGCAGTCACAGGGACTACGAGCAGTACTTC.

The chain uses TRBV5-1 and TRBJ1-2; maybe TRBD1 (6 bases). The CDR3 loop spans 15 amino acids. Between the trimmed V and J ends, which lost 0 bases and 6 bases, there was a span of 15 bases. CDR1 and CDR2 (germline): SGHRS, YFSETQ. The CDR3 DNA sequence: TGCGCCAGCAGCTTGGATAACAGGGATTACAATGGCTACACCTTC. Amino acids: CASSLDNRDYNGYTF.

The chain links TRBV11-2 to TRBJ2-7; 9 bases align to TRBD1. This CDR3 is built from 15 residues. Trimming took 3 bases from V and 1 from J; bases not matched to a gene: 4. CDR1 SGHAT and CDR2 FQNNGV come from the germline V gene. CDR3 region: CASSFGTGPSYEQYF. In DNA form, the CDR3 reads TGTGCCAGCAGCTTTGGGACAGGGCCATCCTACGAGCAGTACTTC.

The chain joins TRBV25-1 to TRBJ2-1; no firm D call. V gave up 2 bases and J gave up 4 bases, with 6 bases separating them. This CDR3 is built from 13 residues. Germline V CDR1 and CDR2: MGHDK, SYGVNS. CDR3 coding DNA: TGTGCCAGCAGTGAACCCGGTTACAATGAGCAGTTCTTC. Its translation: CASSEPGYNEQFF. The full variable domain, rest sourced from reference TRBV25-1 and TRBJ2-1, is EADIYQTPRYLVIGTGKKITLECSQTMGHDKMYWYQQDPGMELHLIHYSYGVNSTEKGDLSSESTVSRIRTEHFPLTLESARPSHTSQYLCASSEPGYNEQFFGPGTRLTVL.

The chain combines TRBV28 with TRBJ2-7; D might be TRBD1 (6 bases). The V end lost 6 bases, the J end lost 2 bases, and 11 bases lay between the germline ends. CDR1 MDHEN and CDR2 SYDVKM come from the germline V gene. This CDR3 is 13 amino acids long. The CDR3 DNA reads TGTGCCAGCAGGGGGGCGGCTGCCTACGAGCAGTACTTC. It yields the protein CASRGAAAYEQYF.

This clone was seen more than once but under ten times. The gene calls are TRBV7-9 and TRBJ2-7; maybe TRBD2 (7 bases). V was clipped by 4 bases and J by 4 bases, with 23 bases between them. The germline CDR1 and CDR2 sequences are SEHNR and FQNEAQ (reference sequence). CDR3 size: 17 residues. The CDR3 DNA follows: TGTGCCAGCAGCTCCTCGGCCGAAGGGGGGAGGGGTTACGAGCAGTACTTC. Translated, it gives CASSSSAEGGRGYEQYF.

V usage is TRBV2 and J usage is TRBJ1-2; D is ambiguous. The length of the CDR3 is 14 residues. The germline V gene has CDR1 SNHLY and CDR2 FYNNEI. The V and J ends lost 1 base and 4 bases respectively, with 10 bases between them. In DNA, the CDR3 is TGTGCCAGCAGTGAAGGTGGTACTACCTATGGCTACACCTTC. It encodes CASSEGGTTYGYTF. Based on the CDR3 plus reference TRBV2 and TRBJ1-2, the full variable domain is EPEVTQTPSHQVTQMGQEVILRCVPISNHLYFYWYRQILGQKVEFLVSFYNNEISEKSEIFDDQFSVERPDGSNFTLKIRSTKLEDSAMYFCASSEGGTTYGYTFGSGTRLTVV.

The chain is built from TRBV19 and TRBJ1-1; a possible D gene is TRBD1 (6 bases). V gave up 1 base and J gave up 1 base, with 10 bases separating them. CDR1 LNHDA and CDR2 SQIVND come from the germline V gene (reference sequence). The CDR3 covers 15 residues. This CDR3 is CASSIVGQRNTEAFF. The CDR3, as DNA: TGTGCCAGTAGTATAGTTGGACAGAGGAACACTGAAGCTTTCTTT.

The chain recombines TRBV7-2 with TRBJ2-1; 11 bases are shared with TRBD2. V lost 3 bases to trimming and J lost 4 bases; unmatched junction nucleotides: 2. Germline V CDR1 and CDR2: SGHTA, FQGNSA. The CDR3 loop spans 15 amino acids. This CDR3 reads CASSLGLAAYNEQFF. For the CDR3, the DNA is TGTGCCAGCAGCTTGGGACTAGCGGCTTACAATGAGCAGTTCTTC.

The chain employs TRBV11-2 and TRBJ2-2; D may be TRBD2 (5 bases). CDR3 length: 15 amino acids. Trimming left V 6 bases short and J 6 bases short, with 17 bases between. Germline lookup yields CDR1 SGHAT and CDR2 FQNNGV. DNA for the CDR3: TGTGCCAGCAGGTCATTTCTAGGACTCCCCGGGGAGCTGTTTTTT. Its translation: CASRSFLGLPGELFF. Full variable domain (rest looked up from reference TRBV11-2 and TRBJ2-2): EAGVAQSPRYKIIEKRQSVAFWCNPISGHATLYWYQQILGQGPKLLIQFQNNGVVDDSQLPKDRFSAERLKGVDSTLKIQPAKLEDSAVYLCASRSFLGLPGELFFGEGSRLTVL.

The chain uses TRBV5-1 and TRBJ2-3, with TRBD2 identical over 7 bases. The CDR3 is 17 amino acids. Germline CDR1 is SGHRS and CDR2 is YFSETQ. The junction had 14 bases not matched to a gene; V was cut back by 4 bases and J by 3 bases. In DNA form, the CDR3 reads TGCGCCAGCAGCCCCTCAACCGCGGGAGCCGGTACAGATACGCAGTATTTT. Amino acid sequence: CASSPSTAGAGTDTQYF.

V usage is TRBV30 and J usage is TRBJ2-4, with 8 positions matching TRBD2. J lost 0 bases, V lost 0 bases, and 7 bases had no gene match. Germline CDR1 is GTSNPN and CDR2 is SVGIG (reference sequence). This CDR3 comprises 17 residues. The CDR3: CAWSVRGGIIAKNIQYF. The CDR3 nucleotides are TGTGCCTGGAGTGTACGCGGGGGGATAATAGCCAAAAACATTCAGTACTTC.

This chain uses TRBV28 with TRBJ1-3; possible D gene TRBD1, 6 bases. Trimming took 2 bases from V and 0 from J, leaving 11 bases between them. This CDR3 has 16 residues. The germline V gene has CDR1 MDHEN and CDR2 SYDVKM. CDR3 bases: TGTGCCAGCAGTTTACCTACAGGGTACTCTGGAAACACCATATATTTT. Translating gives CASSLPTGYSGNTIYF.

The rearrangement uses TRBV6-1 and TRBJ2-7; the match to TRBD2 covers 12 bases. The trim removed 9 bases at V and 3 bases at J, leaving 3 bases unmatched. The germline CDR1 and CDR2 sequences are MNHNS and SASEGT. This CDR3 is 13 amino acids long. The CDR3 nucleotides are TGTGCCAGTGGACTAGCGGGGAACTACGAGCAGTACTTC. Its translation: CASGLAGNYEQYF.